This T cell receptor beta chain originates from a study of identical twins (dated by TCRdb to 2016 to 2017). About the study as a whole: To test whether fetal clonotypes persist, this study deep-sequenced TCR alpha and beta repertoires from monozygotic twins, from unrelated adults of various ages, and from cord blood. To rule out contamination, replicate twin experiments were performed at different times with different library preparation protocols. The paper as a whole reports these results and caveats: Because the same donors could not be followed over many years, the conclusions relied on cross-sectional statistical analysis. In monozygotic twins, out-of-frame TCR alpha sharing was systematically underestimated by recombination models, although the models agreed with sharing between unrelated individuals. In beta out-of-frame sequences, excess twin sharing was weaker, because having fewer shared sequences lowered the signal-to-noise ratio. Abundant cord blood beta clonotypes had fewer insertions, young adult naive repertoires showed a similar but weaker trend, and memory repertoires showed no such trend. Zero-insertion analyses could be partly confounded by invariant T cells such as MAIT and iNKT, although diverse VJ usage argued against such confounding for most clonotypes. Compared with coincidental sharing between unrelated individuals, out-of-frame TCR alpha sequences shared between twins showed an excess of sequences with low generation probability.

The table lists this clonotype with a count of one. Its antigen remains unidentified. No per-base quality is available; no much larger clone lies one base away. A single read is weak support. Every donor in the study was a healthy Caucasian. The twin cohort comprised three pairs of female monozygotic twins, all aged about 18 to 29 years. RNA for TCR libraries was isolated from peripheral blood mononuclear cells. The germline V gene specifies SGHDT as CDR1 and YYEEEE as CDR2. V gives up 0 bases and J gives up 6 bases, and the segment between their germline ends measures 15 bases. The CDR3 runs 15 residues from the cysteine to the phenylalanine. Only the CDR3 region is kept as DNA, spanning 45 bases read in frame from base 1. Library construction relied on 5' RACE. Sequenced on an Illumina HiSeq 2000. A universal primer binding site was introduced by template switching, and a unique molecular identifier was present in the final cDNA, enabling accurate counting of TCR cDNA molecules. Specific primers in the conserved constant-segment region were used to synthesize first-strand cDNA for the TCR alpha and beta chains. To control for contamination, each cDNA library was double barcoded with a SMART-Mk sample barcode plus Illumina barcodes. TruSeq adapter sequences along with Illumina sample barcodes were introduced in two successive PCR steps. TCR alpha and beta cDNA libraries were sequenced on the Illumina HiSeq platform with custom primers. The source study handled its data this way. MiGEC was used to process raw reads and extract unique molecular identifiers, and MiXCR was used to find CDR3 positions. Recombination models were inferred per individual with the repgenHMM and IGoR tools using an EM algorithm. The analysis of shared clonotypes was done with the tcR package in R, with sharing normalized by the product of cloneset sizes. Out-of-frame nonproductive sequences were analyzed to study raw recombination free of thymic and clonal selection effects. TCRdb reprocessed the public reads (quality trimming at Q25 with fastp, clone calling with MiXCR) and kept in-frame beta chains. Each record represents a unique CDR3 protein, reported with the most common genes and DNA among its rows. TCRdb, rather than the study authors, made the V and J calls. The sample profile shows nearly 900,000 distinct CDR3 sequences; about 12% of them were found once. The ten largest clonotypes hold about 1.5% of the sample.

The data were also submitted as part of a second study, on yellow fever vaccine responses in identical twins. The second investigation adds: The T cell response to vaccination in identical twins was reported by the authors to appear partly convergent and partly personalized. Focusing on identical twins, the study followed the T cell clones that responded to the vaccine, and did so with precision.

The rearranged segments are TRBV5-6 and TRBJ1-1; TRBD1 might be the D gene, on 6 matching bases. What was sequenced was PBMCs. The TCR was taken from a woman aged 18-35 years in good health. DNA sequence: TGTGCCAGCAGCTTGGAGCCAGGGGACAACTCTGAAGCTTTCTTT. This codes for CASSLEPGDNSEAFF.